One T cell receptor (beta chain) is described in this entry. Original analysis: By means of reference gene primer amplification, nucleated cell counts were estimated. Produced via immunoSEQ multiplex PCR; TCRdb's table is partial and in-frame only. The DNA gave D and trimming, while V, J and clone size come from that table. The sample lists 50,000 to 85,000 clones; 70% to 85% were seen once. This sample was included in a study of blood T cell repertoires in COVID-19. Material: peripheral blood. This sequence was found in a man in his sixties with acute or convalescent COVID-19.

The DNA for the CDR3 is TGTGCCAGCAGCCGACAGGGAGTCGGAAACACCATATATTTT. This translates into CASSRQGVGNTIYF. The chain combines TRBV6-5 with TRBJ1-3; 7 bases are a match to TRBD1. J gave up 4 bases and V 6 bases, and 6 bases lay outside the gene matches. Germline loops: CDR1 MNHEY, CDR2 SVGAGI. The CDR3 has 14 amino acids.